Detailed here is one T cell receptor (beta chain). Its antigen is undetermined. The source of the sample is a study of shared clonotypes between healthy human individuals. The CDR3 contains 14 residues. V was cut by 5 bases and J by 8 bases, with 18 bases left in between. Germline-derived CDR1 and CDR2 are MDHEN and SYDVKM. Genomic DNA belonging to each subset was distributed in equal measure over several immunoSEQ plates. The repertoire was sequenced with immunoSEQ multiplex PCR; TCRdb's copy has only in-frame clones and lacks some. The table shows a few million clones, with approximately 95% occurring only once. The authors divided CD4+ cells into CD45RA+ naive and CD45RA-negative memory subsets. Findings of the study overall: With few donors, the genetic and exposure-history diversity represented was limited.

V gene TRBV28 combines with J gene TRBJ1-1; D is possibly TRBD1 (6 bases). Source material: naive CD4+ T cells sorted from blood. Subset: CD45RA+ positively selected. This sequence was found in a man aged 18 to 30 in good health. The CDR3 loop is CASSPDRPPGEAFF. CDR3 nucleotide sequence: TGTGCCAGCAGTCCAGACAGGCCGCCGGGGGAAGCTTTCTTT.